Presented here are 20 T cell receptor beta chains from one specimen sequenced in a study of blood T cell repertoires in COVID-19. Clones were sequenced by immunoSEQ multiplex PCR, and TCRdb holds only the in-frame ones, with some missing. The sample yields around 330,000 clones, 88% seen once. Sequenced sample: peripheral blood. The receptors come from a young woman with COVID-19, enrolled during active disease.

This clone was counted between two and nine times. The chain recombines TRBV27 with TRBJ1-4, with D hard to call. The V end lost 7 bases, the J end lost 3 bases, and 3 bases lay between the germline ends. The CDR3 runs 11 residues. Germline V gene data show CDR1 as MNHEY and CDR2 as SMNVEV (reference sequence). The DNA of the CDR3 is TGTGCCAGCACCTCTAATGAAAAACTGTTTTTT. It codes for CASTSNEKLFF. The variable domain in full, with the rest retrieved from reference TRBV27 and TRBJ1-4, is EAQVTQNPRYLITVTGKKLTVTCSQNMNHEYMSWYRQDPGLGLRQIYYSMNVEVTDKGDVPEGYKVSRKEKRNFPLILESPSPNQTSLYFCASTSNEKLFFGSGTQLSVL.

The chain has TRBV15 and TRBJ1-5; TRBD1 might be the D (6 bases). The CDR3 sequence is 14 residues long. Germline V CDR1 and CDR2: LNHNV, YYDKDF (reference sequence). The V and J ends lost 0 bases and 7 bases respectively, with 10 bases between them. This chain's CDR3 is CATSREQGWQPQHF. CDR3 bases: TGTGCCACCAGCAGAGAACAGGGCTGGCAGCCCCAGCATTTT.

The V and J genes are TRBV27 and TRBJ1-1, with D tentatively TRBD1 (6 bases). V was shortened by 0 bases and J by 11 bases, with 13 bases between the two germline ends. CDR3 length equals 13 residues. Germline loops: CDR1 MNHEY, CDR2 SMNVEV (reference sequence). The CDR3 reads CASSLSRGSLAFF. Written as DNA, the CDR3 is TGTGCCAGCAGTTTATCCAGGGGAAGTTTGGCTTTCTTT.

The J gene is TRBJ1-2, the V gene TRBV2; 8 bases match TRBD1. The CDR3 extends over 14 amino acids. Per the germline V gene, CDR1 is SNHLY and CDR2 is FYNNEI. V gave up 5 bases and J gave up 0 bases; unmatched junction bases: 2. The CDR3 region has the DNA TGTGCCAGCAGTTCACAGGGGGCTAACTATGGCTACACCTTC. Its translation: CASSSQGANYGYTF.

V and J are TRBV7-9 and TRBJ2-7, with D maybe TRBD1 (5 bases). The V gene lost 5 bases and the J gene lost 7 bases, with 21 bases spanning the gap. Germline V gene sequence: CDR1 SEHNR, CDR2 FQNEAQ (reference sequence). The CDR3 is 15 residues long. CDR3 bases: TGTGCCAGCAGCCCCAGACAGACAGTCTCGGGTGAGCAGTACTTC. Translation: CASSPRQTVSGEQYF.

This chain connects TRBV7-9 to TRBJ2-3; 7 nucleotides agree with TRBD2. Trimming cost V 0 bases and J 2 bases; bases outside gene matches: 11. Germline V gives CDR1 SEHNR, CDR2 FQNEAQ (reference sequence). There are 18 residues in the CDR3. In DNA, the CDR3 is TGTGCCAGCAGCTTAGCGAATATCCGGGACTATGCCACAGATACGCAGTATTTT. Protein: CASSLANIRDYATDTQYF.

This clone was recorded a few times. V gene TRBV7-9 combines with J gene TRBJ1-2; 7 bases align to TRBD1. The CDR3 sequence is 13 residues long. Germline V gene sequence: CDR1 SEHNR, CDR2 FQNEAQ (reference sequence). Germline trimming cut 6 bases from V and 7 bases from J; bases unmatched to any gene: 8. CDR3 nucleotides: TGTGCCAGCAGTCCCGACAGGGTCTCTGGCTACACCTTC. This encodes CASSPDRVSGYTF.

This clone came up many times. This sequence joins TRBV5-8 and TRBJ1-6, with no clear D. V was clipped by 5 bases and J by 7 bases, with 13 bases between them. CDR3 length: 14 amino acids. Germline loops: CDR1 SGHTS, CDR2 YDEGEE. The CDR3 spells CASSPSRRNSPLHF. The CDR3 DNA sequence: TGTGCCAGCAGTCCGAGCCGGAGAAATTCACCCCTCCACTTT. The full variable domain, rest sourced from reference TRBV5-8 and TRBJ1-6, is EAGVTQSPTHLIKTRGQQATLRCSPISGHTSVYWYQQALGLGLQFLLWYDEGEERNRGNFPPRFSGRQFPNYSSELNVNALELEDSALYLCASSPSRRNSPLHFGNGTRLTVT.

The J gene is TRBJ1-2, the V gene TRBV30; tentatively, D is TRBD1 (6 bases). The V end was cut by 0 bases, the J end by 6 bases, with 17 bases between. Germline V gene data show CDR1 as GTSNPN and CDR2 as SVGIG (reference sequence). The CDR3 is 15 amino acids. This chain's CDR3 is CAWSVIGGQSDGYTF. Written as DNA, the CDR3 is TGTGCCTGGAGTGTAATCGGGGGGCAGTCCGATGGCTACACCTTC.

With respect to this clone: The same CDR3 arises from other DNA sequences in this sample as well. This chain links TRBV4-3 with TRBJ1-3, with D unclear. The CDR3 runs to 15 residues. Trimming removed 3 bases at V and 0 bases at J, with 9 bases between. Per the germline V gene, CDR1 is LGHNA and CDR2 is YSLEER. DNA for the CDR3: TGCGCCAGCAGCCAGGCACACCTCTCTGGAAACACCATATATTTT. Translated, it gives CASSQAHLSGNTIYF.

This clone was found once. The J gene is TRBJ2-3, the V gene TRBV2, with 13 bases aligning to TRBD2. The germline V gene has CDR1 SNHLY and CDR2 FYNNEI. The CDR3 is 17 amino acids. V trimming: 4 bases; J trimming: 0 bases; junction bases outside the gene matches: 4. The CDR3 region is CASSGTSGGLSTDTQYF. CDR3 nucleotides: TGTGCCAGCAGTGGGACTAGCGGGGGCCTGAGCACAGATACGCAGTATTTT.

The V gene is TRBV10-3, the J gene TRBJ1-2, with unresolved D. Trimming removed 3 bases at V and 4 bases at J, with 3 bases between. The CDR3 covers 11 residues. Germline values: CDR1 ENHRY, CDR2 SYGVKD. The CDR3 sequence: CAISDGYGYTF. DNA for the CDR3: TGTGCCATCAGTGACGGCTATGGCTACACCTTC.

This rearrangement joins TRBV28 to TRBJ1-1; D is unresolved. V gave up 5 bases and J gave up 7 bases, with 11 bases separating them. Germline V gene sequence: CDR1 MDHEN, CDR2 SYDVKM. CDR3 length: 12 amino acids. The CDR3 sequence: CASSHTVFEAFF. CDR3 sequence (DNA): TGTGCCAGCAGTCATACTGTTTTTGAAGCTTTCTTT.

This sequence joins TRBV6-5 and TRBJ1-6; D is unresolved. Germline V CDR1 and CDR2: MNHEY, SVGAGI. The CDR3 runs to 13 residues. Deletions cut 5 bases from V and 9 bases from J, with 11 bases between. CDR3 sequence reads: CASSTNLRSPLHF. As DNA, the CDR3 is TGTGCCAGCAGTACGAATTTGCGTTCACCCCTCCACTTT.

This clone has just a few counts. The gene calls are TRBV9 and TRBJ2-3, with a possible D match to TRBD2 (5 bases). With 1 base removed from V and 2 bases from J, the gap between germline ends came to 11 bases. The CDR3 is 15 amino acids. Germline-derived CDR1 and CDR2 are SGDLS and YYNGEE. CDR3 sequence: CASSVRSGNTDTQYF. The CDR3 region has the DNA TGTGCCAGCAGCGTAAGAAGCGGAAACACAGATACGCAGTATTTT. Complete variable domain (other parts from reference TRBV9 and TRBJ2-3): DSGVTQTPKHLITATGQRVTLRCSPRSGDLSVYWYQQSLDQGLQFLIQYYNGEERAKGNILERFSAQQFPDLHSELNLSSLELGDSALYFCASSVRSGNTDTQYFGPGTRLTVL.

The CDR3 is CASSPQDRVEDEQFF. The CDR3 region has the DNA TGTGCCAGCAGCCCCCAAGACAGGGTAGAAGATGAGCAGTTCTTC. V is TRBV7-6 and J is TRBJ2-1; 7 nucleotides match TRBD1. The CDR3 loop spans 15 amino acids. V was pared by 5 bases and J by 8 bases, with 12 bases of the junction left unmatched. Germline CDR1 and CDR2: SGHVS and FNYEAQ.

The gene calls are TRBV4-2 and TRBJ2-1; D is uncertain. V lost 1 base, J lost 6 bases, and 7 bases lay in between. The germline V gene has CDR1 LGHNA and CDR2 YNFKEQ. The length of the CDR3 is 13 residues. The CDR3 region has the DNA TGTGCCAGCAGCCAAGGAGGTAGCAATGAGCAGTTCTTC. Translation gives CASSQGGSNEQFF.

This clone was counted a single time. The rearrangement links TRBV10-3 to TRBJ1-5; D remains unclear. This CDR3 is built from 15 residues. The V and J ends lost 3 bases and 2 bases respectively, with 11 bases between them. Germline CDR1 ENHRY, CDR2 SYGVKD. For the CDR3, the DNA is TGTGCCATCAGTGAAGGAGGCAATGGCAATCAGCCCCAGCATTTT. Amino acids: CAISEGGNGNQPQHF.

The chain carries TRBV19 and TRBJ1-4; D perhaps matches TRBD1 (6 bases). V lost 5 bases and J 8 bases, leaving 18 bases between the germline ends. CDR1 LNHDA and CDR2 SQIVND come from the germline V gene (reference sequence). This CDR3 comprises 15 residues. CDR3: CASSPNPGQSEKLFF. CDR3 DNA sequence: TGTGCCAGTAGTCCGAACCCCGGACAGTCGGAAAAACTGTTTTTT.

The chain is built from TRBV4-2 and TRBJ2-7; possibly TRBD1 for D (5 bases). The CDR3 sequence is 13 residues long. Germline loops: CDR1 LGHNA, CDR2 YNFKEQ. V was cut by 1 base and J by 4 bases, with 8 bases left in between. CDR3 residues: CASSQAQGYEQYF. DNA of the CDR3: TGTGCCAGCAGCCAAGCTCAGGGTTACGAGCAGTACTTC.